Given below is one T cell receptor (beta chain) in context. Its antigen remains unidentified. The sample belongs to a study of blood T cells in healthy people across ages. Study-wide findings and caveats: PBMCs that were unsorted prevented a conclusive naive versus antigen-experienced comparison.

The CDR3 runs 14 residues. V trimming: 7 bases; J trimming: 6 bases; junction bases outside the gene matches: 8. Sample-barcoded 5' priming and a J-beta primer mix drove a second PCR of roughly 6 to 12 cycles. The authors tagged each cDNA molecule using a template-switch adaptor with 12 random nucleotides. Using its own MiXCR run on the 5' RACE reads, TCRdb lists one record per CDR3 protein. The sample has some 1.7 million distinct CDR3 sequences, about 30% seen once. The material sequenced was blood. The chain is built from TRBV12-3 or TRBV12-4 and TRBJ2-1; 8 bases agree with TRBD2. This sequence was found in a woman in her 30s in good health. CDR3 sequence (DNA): TGTGCCAGCACCCAAGCGGGAGCCTCCAATGAGCAGTTCTTC. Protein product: CASTQAGASNEQFF.